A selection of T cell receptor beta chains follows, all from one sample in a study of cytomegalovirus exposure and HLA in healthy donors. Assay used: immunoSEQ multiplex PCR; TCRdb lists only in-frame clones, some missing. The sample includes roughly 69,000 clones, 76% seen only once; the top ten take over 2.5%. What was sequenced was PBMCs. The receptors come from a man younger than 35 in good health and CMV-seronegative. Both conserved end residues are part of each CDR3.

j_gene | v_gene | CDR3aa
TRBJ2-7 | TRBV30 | CAWTPGVSSYEQYF
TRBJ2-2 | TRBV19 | CASSMVGGPGELFF
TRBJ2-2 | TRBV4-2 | CASSTGRTGELFF
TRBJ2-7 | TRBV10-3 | CAISLGQKTSYEQYF
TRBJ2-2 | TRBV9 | CVSSVDGVLGSGTGELFF
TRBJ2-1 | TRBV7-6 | CASSPRIAGTNEQFF
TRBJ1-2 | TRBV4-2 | CASSQDEGREVTLYGYTF
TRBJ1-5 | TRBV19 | CASSKTGNQPQHF
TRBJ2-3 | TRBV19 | CASSIGGSGTDTQYF
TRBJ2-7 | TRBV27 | CASSLYQGSYEQYF
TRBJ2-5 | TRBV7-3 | CASSSYSGVGETQYF
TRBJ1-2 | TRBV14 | CASSLASLGVYTF
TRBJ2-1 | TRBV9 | CASSDGLAHEQFF
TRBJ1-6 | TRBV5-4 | CASSTKGAHNSPLHF
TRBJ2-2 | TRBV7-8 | CASSTQNYRVANTGELFF
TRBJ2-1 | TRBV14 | CASSQRRSSGLNEQFF
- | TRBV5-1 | CASSSGLAGGWSYEQYF
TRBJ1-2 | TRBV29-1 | CSAERTGGGYTF
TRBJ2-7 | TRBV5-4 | CASSMDRYEQYF
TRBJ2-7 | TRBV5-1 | CASSHSGTVSYEQYF
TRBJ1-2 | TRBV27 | CASSPRWTGDRGYTF
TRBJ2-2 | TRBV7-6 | CASSLDREGGELFF
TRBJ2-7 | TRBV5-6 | CASSRQGGEPYEQYF
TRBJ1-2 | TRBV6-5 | CATRRSNYGYTF
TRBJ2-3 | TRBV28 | CASSDSTYSGGPTDTQYF
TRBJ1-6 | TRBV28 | CASTDSFSYNSPLHF
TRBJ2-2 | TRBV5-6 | CASSLGTLRTGELFF
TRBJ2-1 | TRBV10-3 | CAISESLAGGLQFF
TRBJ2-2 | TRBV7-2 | CASSPEEGQGATGELFF
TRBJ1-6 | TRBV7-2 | CASGTALYNSPLHF
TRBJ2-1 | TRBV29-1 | CSVPGLAGGPNFNEQFF
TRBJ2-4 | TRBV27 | CASSPRPPLRTGIGDIQYF
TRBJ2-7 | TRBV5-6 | CASSLWTAPMEQYF
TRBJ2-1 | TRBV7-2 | CASSLIPTNEQFF
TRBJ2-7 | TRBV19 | CASSIEGTNSYEQYF
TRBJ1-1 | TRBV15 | CATSRDMAGNTEAFF
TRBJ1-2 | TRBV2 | CASRKDRAIGYGYTF
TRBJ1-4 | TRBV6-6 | CASSYPGTGGEKLFF
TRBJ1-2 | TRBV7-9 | CASSLWDRGQDFWDYGYTF
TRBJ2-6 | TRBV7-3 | CASSLIVGANVLTF
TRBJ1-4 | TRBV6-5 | CASKHNEKLFF
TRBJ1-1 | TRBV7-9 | CASSLAYPNDEAFF